One sample yielded the 27 T cell receptor beta chains listed below, sequenced in a study of pediatric ulcerative colitis. Sequenced by immunoSEQ multiplex PCR; TCRdb stores in-frame clones only, minus some. Counted here are roughly 70,000 clones, approximately 87% occurring once; the ten biggest clones make up roughly 3%. The sequenced sample was blood. These receptors came from a boy aged 10-17 years with severe ulcerative colitis.

V is TRBV7-6 and J is TRBJ2-2; 7 nucleotides match TRBD2. The germline gives CDR1 SGHVS, CDR2 FNYEAQ. CDR3 length equals 15 residues. With V trimmed by 2 bases and J by 3 bases, 3 bases remained unmatched. The DNA for the CDR3 is TGTGCCAGCAGCTTATACCGGGAGGACACCGGGGAGCTGTTTTTT. It specifies CASSLYREDTGELFF.

The rearrangement links TRBV10-1 to TRBJ2-1; 9 bases agree with TRBD2. The CDR3 contains 15 residues. J gave up 8 bases and V 4 bases, and 9 bases lay outside the gene matches. From germline, CDR1 is WNHNN and CDR2 SYGVQD (reference sequence). For the CDR3, the DNA is TGCGCCAGCAGTGTTAGCGGGAGCTCCGGGGATGAGCAGTTCTTC. Amino acids: CASSVSGSSGDEQFF.

J is TRBJ1-3 and V is TRBV9; D unresolved. CDR1 SGDLS and CDR2 YYNGEE come from the germline V gene. The CDR3 is made up of 17 amino acids. V was cut by 4 bases and J by 0 bases, with 17 bases left in between. The CDR3 sequence: CASSPRVGQSSGNTIYF. CDR3 coding DNA: TGTGCCAGCAGCCCCCGGGTGGGCCAGAGCTCTGGAAACACCATATATTTT.

V gene TRBV7-6 combines with J gene TRBJ2-3, with 9 nucleotides matching TRBD2. Germline V lookup: CDR1 SGHVS, CDR2 FNYEAQ. This CDR3 is 19 amino acids long. J was trimmed by 0 bases and V by 5 bases; bases with no gene match: 15. DNA of the CDR3: TGTGCCAGCAGCCCTATCCGCGGGAGGGTTTCTCCTAGCACAGATACGCAGTATTTT. Translated, it gives CASSPIRGRVSPSTDTQYF.

The rearrangement joins TRBV30 to TRBJ2-3, with D uncertain. The germline V gene encodes CDR1 GTSNPN and CDR2 SVGIG (reference sequence). This CDR3 spans 17 amino acids. V was pared by 0 bases and J by 0 bases, with 16 bases between. The CDR3 region is CAWSVGIIATSTDTQYF. The CDR3 DNA follows: TGTGCCTGGAGTGTTGGAATCATTGCCACTAGCACAGATACGCAGTATTTT.

This clone was picked up a small number of times. This rearrangement joins TRBV7-9 to TRBJ1-4; TRBD1 matches 7 bases. CDR1 and CDR2 (germline): SEHNR, FQNEAQ (reference sequence). The CDR3 sequence is 14 residues long. The V segment lost 1 base and the J segment 8 bases; nucleotides outside the gene matches: 4. CDR3 DNA: TGTGCCAGCAGCTTAGTGCAGGGGGAAGAAAAACTGTTTTTT. Protein: CASSLVQGEEKLFF.

The V gene is TRBV6-1, the J gene TRBJ2-2; D is tentatively TRBD1 or TRBD2 (5 bases each). Germline lookup yields CDR1 MNHNS and CDR2 SASEGT. V lost 1 base and J 2 bases, leaving 8 bases between the germline ends. The CDR3 runs to 15 residues. The CDR3 DNA reads TGTGCCAGCAGTGAAGTCAGGGACAACACCGGGGAGCTGTTTTTT. Its translation is CASSEVRDNTGELFF.

This clone showed up just a few times. The chain has TRBV27 and TRBJ1-2; D is ambiguous. The V end lost 6 bases, the J end lost 2 bases, and 16 bases lay between the germline ends. This CDR3 is 15 amino acids long. CDR1 and CDR2 from the germline V gene are MNHEY and SMNVEV (reference sequence). CDR3 nucleotides: TGTGCCAGCAGCCCCAGTGCACCAACCAACTATGGCTACACCTTC. It is translated as CASSPSAPTNYGYTF.

The chain carries TRBV2 and TRBJ2-2; 15 bases line up with TRBD2. J lost 7 bases, V lost 7 bases, and 7 bases had no gene match. The CDR3 has 16 residues. The germline V gene has CDR1 SNHLY and CDR2 FYNNEI. The CDR3 is CASTDLGLAGGGELFF. CDR3 nucleotide sequence: TGTGCCAGCACCGACCTGGGACTAGCGGGAGGCGGGGAGCTGTTTTTT.

The chain couples TRBV7-2 to TRBJ2-7; TRBD1 aligns across 9 bases. Trimming cost V 4 bases and J 3 bases; bases outside gene matches: 13. The CDR3 consists of 17 residues. Germline V gene sequence: CDR1 SGHTA, CDR2 FQGNSA. The CDR3 region is CASSSSQQGASIYEQYF. In nucleotides, the CDR3 is TGTGCCAGCAGCTCCTCTCAACAGGGGGCTAGCATCTACGAGCAGTACTTC.

The table lists this clone with a count of one. V usage is TRBV5-4 and J usage is TRBJ2-1; 7 nucleotides match TRBD2. The CDR3 has 20 amino acids. Trimming at V came to 3 bases and at J to 5 bases, leaving 23 bases not matched to a gene. Germline CDR1 SGHNT, CDR2 YYREEE (reference sequence). The CDR3, as DNA: TGTGCCAGCAGCTCTCCCATACCCCATCCTTGGGGGAGGGGAAACAATGAGCAGTTCTTC. This translates into CASSSPIPHPWGRGNNEQFF.

V usage is TRBV7-8 and J usage is TRBJ2-6; D unresolved. Between the trimmed V and J ends, which lost 2 bases and 2 bases, there was a span of 19 bases. In germline, CDR1 is SGHVS, CDR2 FQNEAQ. The CDR3 sequence is 19 residues long. The CDR3 spells CASSLHEDGPTAGANVLTF. CDR3 in DNA: TGTGCCAGCAGCTTACACGAGGACGGCCCCACTGCTGGGGCCAACGTCCTGACTTTC.

This chain links TRBV6-5 with TRBJ2-2; no definite D call. V lost 2 bases, J lost 10 bases, and 11 bases lay in between. The CDR3 covers 13 residues. Germline V CDR1 and CDR2: MNHEY, SVGAGI. CDR3 DNA sequence: TGTGCCAGCAGTTACAGGGATTCAGTGGAGCTGTTTTTT. Its protein is CASSYRDSVELFF.

The gene calls are TRBV9 and TRBJ2-1, with D perhaps matching TRBD1 or TRBD2 (5 bases each). CDR3 length: 17 residues. V lost 0 bases to trimming and J lost 6 bases, with 19 bases between them. Germline CDR1 is SGDLS and CDR2 is YYNGEE. The CDR3 coding sequence is TGTGCCAGCAGCGTAGGGATGAGGGGATTCGTCGCCAATGAGCAGTTCTTC. Encoded protein: CASSVGMRGFVANEQFF.

This clone was detected once. This chain joins TRBV6-1 and TRBJ1-5; no firm D call. The CDR3 is 15 amino acids. V was clipped by 2 bases and J by 4 bases, with 12 bases between them. Germline loops: CDR1 MNHNS, CDR2 SASEGT. The CDR3 sequence is CASSELGLGNQPQHF. The CDR3 region has the DNA TGTGCCAGCAGTGAACTCGGGCTGGGGAATCAGCCCCAGCATTTT.

This clone appeared once. The rearrangement uses TRBV15 and TRBJ2-3, with D hard to call. With 6 bases removed from V and 1 base from J, the gap between germline ends came to 14 bases. The germline V gene has CDR1 LNHNV and CDR2 YYDKDF (reference sequence). The CDR3 length is 15 residues. CDR3 amino acids: CATSNRVRGTDTQYF. The CDR3 DNA reads TGTGCCACCAGTAATAGGGTACGAGGCACAGATACGCAGTATTTT. Combining the CDR3 with reference TRBV15 and TRBJ2-3 gives the whole variable domain DAMVIQNPRYQVTQFGKPVTLSCSQTLNHNVMYWYQQKSSQAPKLLFHYYDKDFNNEADTPDNFQSRRPNTSFCFLDIRSPGLGDTAMYLCATSNRVRGTDTQYFGPGTRLTVL.

The CDR3 DNA reads as TGCAGTGCCCGACAGGAAAAACTGTTTTTT. It translates to CSARQEKLFF. J is TRBJ1-4 and V is TRBV20-1, with D possibly TRBD1 on 5 matching bases. Per the germline V gene, CDR1 is DFQATT and CDR2 is SNEGSKA (reference sequence). CDR3 length: 10 residues. The V end lost 6 bases, the J end lost 8 bases, and 7 bases lay between the germline ends.

V gene TRBV6-1 combines with J gene TRBJ2-3; D remains ambiguous. Germline V lookup: CDR1 MNHNS, CDR2 SASEGT. The V end lost 7 bases, the J end lost 3 bases, and 14 bases lay between the germline ends. The CDR3 is made up of 14 amino acids. CDR3 residues: CASTVDLITDTQYF. The CDR3, as DNA: TGTGCCAGCACCGTGGACCTAATTACAGATACGCAGTATTTT.

The chain is built from TRBV11-1 and TRBJ2-7; 14 bases map to TRBD2. CDR1 and CDR2 from the germline V gene are SGHAT and FQDESV (reference sequence). The CDR3 loop spans 15 amino acids. V shed 5 bases and J 7 bases; nucleotides not matched to a gene: 7. The CDR3 sequence is CASSPGLAGVNEQYF. The CDR3 nucleotides are TGTGCCAGCAGCCCGGGACTAGCGGGAGTGAATGAGCAGTACTTC.

V usage is TRBV7-9 and J usage is TRBJ2-5, with 9 nucleotides matching TRBD2. The V and J ends lost 1 base and 0 bases, in that order; junction bases with no gene match: 3. Looked up from germline, CDR1 is SEHNR and CDR2 is FQNEAQ (reference sequence). The CDR3 runs to 16 residues. CDR3 DNA: TGTGCCAGCAGCTTAGTGCTAGCGGGATACCAAGAGACCCAGTACTTC. This translates into CASSLVLAGYQETQYF.

The gene calls are TRBV7-8 and TRBJ2-7; D unclear. Germline CDR1 SGHVS, CDR2 FQNEAQ. V gave up 1 base and J gave up 8 bases, with 12 bases separating them. The CDR3 is 13 residues long. The CDR3 sequence is CASSLEARQKQYF. The CDR3, as DNA: TGTGCCAGCAGCTTAGAAGCCCGGCAAAAGCAGTACTTC.

This sequence joins TRBV6-1 and TRBJ2-1; 12 bases are shared with TRBD2. V lost 2 bases, J lost 5 bases, and 1 base stayed unmatched. Germline CDR1 reads MNHNS; CDR2 reads SASEGT. The CDR3 is made up of 15 amino acids. The CDR3 DNA reads as TGTGCCAGCAGTGAACTAGCGGGAGGGGACAATGAGCAGTTCTTC. Its translation: CASSELAGGDNEQFF.

The genes are TRBV11-1 and TRBJ2-1; 9 bases align to TRBD2. The ends lost 6 bases at V and 4 bases at J; junction bases unmatched: 13. The CDR3 spans 17 residues. Germline V gene lookup returns CDR1 SGHAT and CDR2 FQDESV (reference sequence). CDR3 sequence (DNA): TGTGCCAGCAGTTCGGAATTAGCGGGAGTTGTGTACAATGAGCAGTTCTTC. Encoded protein: CASSSELAGVVYNEQFF.

This clone was picked up one time. The chain has TRBV19 and TRBJ2-1; maybe TRBD2 (6 bases). The CDR3 runs to 15 residues. Germline V gene sequence: CDR1 LNHDA, CDR2 SQIVND (reference sequence). V was clipped by 7 bases and J by 4 bases, with 17 bases between them. In DNA form, the CDR3 reads TGTGCCAGTATCCCGGGCGGGGAGATGTACAATGAGCAGTTCTTC. The encoded protein is CASIPGGEMYNEQFF. The full variable domain, its missing parts supplied by reference TRBV19 and TRBJ2-1, is DGGITQSPKYLFRKEGQNVTLSCEQNLNHDAMYWYRQDPGQGLRLIYYSQIVNDFQKGDIAEGYSVSREKKESFPLTVTSAQKNPTAFYLCASIPGGEMYNEQFFGPGTRLTVL.

This clone was recorded once. V usage is TRBV10-3 and J usage is TRBJ2-1; weak D call: TRBD1 (5 bases). V was clipped by 9 bases and J by 9 bases, with 21 bases between them. Per the germline V gene, CDR1 is ENHRY and CDR2 is SYGVKD. This CDR3 has 14 amino acids. Here the CDR3 DNA reads TGTGCCATTCAAAGGCAGGGAAGAGACGGTGAGCAGTTCTTC. The encoded protein is CAIQRQGRDGEQFF.

The rearrangement links TRBV23-1 to TRBJ1-4; 9 bases are shared with TRBD1. TRBV23-1 is marked as an open reading frame, function uncertain. The CDR3 has 13 amino acids. The trim removed 6 bases at V and 7 bases at J, leaving 3 bases unmatched. The chain's CDR3 is CASRDRGSEKLFF. The CDR3 nucleotides read TGCGCCAGCAGGGACAGGGGCAGTGAAAAACTGTTTTTT.

This clone was picked up a small number of times. The chain recombines TRBV15 with TRBJ2-7, with 11 bases lining up with TRBD1. The trim removed 1 base at V and 3 bases at J, leaving 5 bases unmatched. Germline CDR1 LNHNV, CDR2 YYDKDF (reference sequence). The CDR3 runs to 16 residues. CDR3 bases: TGTGCCACCAGCAGAGGCGGGACAGGGGGAGGCTACGAGCAGTACTTC. Amino acids: CATSRGGTGGGYEQYF.